Listed here is a single TCR beta chain. Its antigen is still unknown. Nothing much larger sits one base from this clone, and base qualities are not available. Compared with germline, V lacks 5 bases and J lacks 2 bases; bases without a gene match: 10. Based on the germline V gene (reference sequence), the CDR1 and CDR2 sequences are SEHNR and FQNEAQ. There are 16 amino acids in the CDR3, from cysteine to phenylalanine inclusive. The CDR3 DNA has 48 bases and is translated from base 1. This sample is drawn from a study of blood T cells in healthy people across ages (dated by TCRdb to the mid-2010s). Background for the entire study: In model experiments, roughly one uniquely barcoded TCR beta cDNA molecule per two T cells was captured by template switching. To track age-related changes in TCR beta repertoire diversity, the study relied on deep sequencing normalized with unique cDNA molecular identifiers. Donors of different ages were randomly distributed across sequencing lanes to avoid experimental bias. Donors were grouped into four age groups: young (average roughly 15 years), middle-aged (about 38), aged (around 62) and long-lived (around 80). Two additional independent replicas of 1 million unique cDNA reads from the same blood draw were analyzed for two donors (one aged 18 to 30 and one aged 80 or older).

Systemically healthy Caucasian individuals from Russia, 35 to 50 in total and aged roughly 6 to 95 years, were included as donors. Each donor gave 8 to 10 milliliters of peripheral blood, collected into EDTA-treated Vacutainer tubes. Ficoll-Paque density-gradient centrifugation was used to isolate PBMCs, with at least 6 million per sample. Total RNA was extracted from PBMCs with Trizol reagent, with at least 6 micrograms obtained per sample. For every donor, an aliquot of PBMCs went through flow cytometry to measure the percentages of naive CD45RAhigh/CD27high T cells. The receptor library was made with 5' RACE. Sequencer: Illumina HiSeq 2500. A second roughly 6 to 12 cycle PCR used a sample-barcoded 5' primer and a J-beta primer mix. A template-switch 5' adaptor carrying 12 random nucleotides introduced a unique molecular identifier onto each TCR beta cDNA molecule. At least 3 million CDR3-containing paired-end reads were obtained from each sample. First-strand cDNA synthesis was performed from all RNA using the Mint cDNA synthesis kit, with priming by a TRBC-specific oligonucleotide. After uracil-DNA glycosylase treatment, a first 18-cycle PCR used universal primers M1SS and BC2_uni_R on all cDNA. The authors processed their data as follows. Each sample was normalized by randomly selecting 1 million high-quality reads, each carrying a distinct molecular identifier. Instead of being binned into consensus sequences, reads with shared molecular identifiers were discarded. CDR3 identification, clonotype clustering and error correction used MiTCR with a Q25 quality threshold and the strictest error-elimination algorithm. A nonparametric unseen species model using Euler transformation provided a lower-bound estimate of total TCR beta diversity. TCRdb passed the public sequencing reads through fastp at Q25 and MiXCR, retaining productive beta sequences. Rows matching on CDR3 protein sequence are summarized as one entry with the most common DNA and genes. V and J calls and clone size were set by TCRdb, not the authors. The sample table lists 1 million to 1.2 million distinct CDR3 sequences, about two fifths of them with a count of one. In total, the top ten clones hold around 12% of the sample.

Broad study findings and their caveats: Because profiling used bulk unsorted PBMCs, naive and antigen-experienced compartments could not be compared conclusively. A strong correlation was found between observed TCR beta diversity and the percentage of naive T cells measured by flow cytometry. Estimates of total diversity from one million sequenced T cells were regarded as lower bounds and underestimates. As age increased, observed TCR beta diversity per million T cells dropped in a roughly linear way, and a significant reduction was already evident by age about 40. Donor CMV infection status was unknown, potentially confounding age-related changes in expanded clonotypes. Compared with the aged group, the long-lived group had more naive CD4+ T cells, fewer expanded clones and increased TCR diversity, a pattern suggesting age selection.

This receptor was obtained from a man aged 18-30 years in good health. This sequence uses TRBV7-9 and TRBJ2-5, with 8 central nucleotides matching TRBD1. The sample consisted of blood. The sequenced DNA: TGTGCCAGCAGCCCCTCCGGGACAGGTGGACAAGAGACCCAGTACTTC. It codes for CASSPSGTGGQETQYF.